The 19 T cell receptor beta chains listed next were all sequenced from one sample in a study of T cell responses to AZD1222 COVID-19 vaccine. TCRdb keeps only in-frame clones here, not all; method: immunoSEQ multiplex PCR. The data show roughly 86,000 clones, about 85% seen once. The source material was peripheral blood, sampled 28 days after the second AZD1222 dose. All receptors derive from an adult who received the AZD1222 COVID-19 vaccine.

The chain recombines TRBV4-1 with TRBJ2-5, with D perhaps matching TRBD2 (7 bases). The CDR3 has 15 amino acids. Trimming pared 1 base from V and 5 bases from J, leaving 14 bases between. CDR1 is MGHRA and CDR2 is YSYEKL in the germline V gene. CDR3 coding DNA: TGCGCCAGCAGCCAAGGCGGGGGCCTTGGGGAGACCCAGTACTTC. It is translated as CASSQGGGLGETQYF.

The chain uses TRBV7-2 and TRBJ2-3, with D perhaps matching TRBD2 (6 bases). Trimming shortened V by 3 bases and J by 0 bases, and 7 bases separated the two germline ends. CDR3 length: 14 amino acids. Germline V gene lookup returns CDR1 SGHTA and CDR2 FQGNSA. CDR3 protein: CASSFGGSTDTQYF. The CDR3 nucleotides are TGTGCCAGCAGCTTCGGGGGTAGCACAGATACGCAGTATTTT.

As DNA, the CDR3 is TGTGCCAGTTCGGGACAGGTGAGGGAGACCCAGTACTTC. Protein: CASSGQVRETQYF. The V gene is TRBV19, the J gene TRBJ2-5; 8 bases align to TRBD1. Germline V lookup: CDR1 LNHDA, CDR2 SQIVND (reference sequence). J was trimmed by 5 bases and V by 8 bases; bases with no gene match: 7. The CDR3 runs 13 residues.

The V and J genes are TRBV28 and TRBJ1-6, with 11 bases aligning to TRBD1. This CDR3 is 15 amino acids long. V dropped 2 bases and J dropped 10; count of bases not matched to a gene: 4. The germline V gene has CDR1 MDHEN and CDR2 SYDVKM. In DNA, the CDR3 is TGTGCCAGCAGTTTACAGGACAGGGGGCGGTCACCCCTCCACTTT. This gives the protein CASSLQDRGRSPLHF.

The chain has TRBV9 and TRBJ1-3, with D perhaps TRBD1 (5 bases). The V end lost 4 bases, the J end lost 8 bases, and 19 bases lay between the germline ends. CDR1 and CDR2 from the germline V gene are SGDLS and YYNGEE. This CDR3 is 15 amino acids long. CDR3 nucleotides: TGTGCCAGCAGCCCCCGGTTTGGGGGGGGAGACACCATATATTTT. Amino acids: CASSPRFGGGDTIYF.

The chain is built from TRBV19 and TRBJ2-1; 15 bases agree with TRBD2. The length of the CDR3 is 15 residues. Germline V gene lookup returns CDR1 LNHDA and CDR2 SQIVND (reference sequence). The junction had 3 bases not matched to a gene; V was cut back by 5 bases and J by 7 bases. The CDR3 here is CASSPGTSGGNEQFF. The CDR3 DNA reads as TGTGCCAGTAGTCCCGGGACTAGCGGGGGGAATGAGCAGTTCTTC.

This clone was found once. J is TRBJ2-7 and V is TRBV30; the D is unclear. The CDR3 is made up of 11 amino acids. The germline V gene has CDR1 GTSNPN and CDR2 SVGIG (reference sequence). CDR3 amino acids: CAAGGSYEQYF. CDR3 bases: TGTGCGGCCGGCGGTTCCTACGAGCAGTACTTC.

This rearrangement joins TRBV2 to TRBJ2-2, with 9 positions matching TRBD2. Germline CDR1 and CDR2: SNHLY and FYNNEI. This CDR3 contains 14 residues. With 7 bases clipped from V and 5 bases from J, the junction kept 5 bases outside the gene matches. Here the CDR3 DNA reads TGTGCCAGCAAGAGGCTAGCGGGGACCGGGGAGCTGTTTTTT. It specifies CASKRLAGTGELFF.

This chain connects TRBV6-2 or TRBV6-3 to TRBJ1-1; D remains unclear. The CDR3 consists of 11 residues. From germline, CDR1 is MNHEY and CDR2 SVGEGT. The V end lost 8 bases, the J end lost 3 bases, and 7 bases lay between the germline ends. This CDR3 reads CASGRYTEAFF. CDR3 DNA sequence: TGTGCCAGCGGCCGTTACACTGAAGCTTTCTTT.

The V gene is TRBV6-5, the J gene TRBJ1-5; D uncertain. CDR3 length: 13 amino acids. Germline V gene lookup returns CDR1 MNHEY and CDR2 SVGAGI. V lost 8 bases and J 4 bases, leaving 12 bases between the germline ends. CDR3 sequence reads: CASDNRVNQPQHF. The CDR3 region has the DNA TGTGCCAGCGATAACAGAGTAAATCAGCCCCAGCATTTT.

V and J are TRBV19 and TRBJ1-3; D perhaps matches TRBD1 (6 bases). The V and J ends lost 7 bases and 0 bases respectively, with 10 bases between them. Germline CDR1 is LNHDA and CDR2 is SQIVND (reference sequence). This CDR3 has 14 amino acids. CDR3 region: CASIPDSSGNTIYF. DNA for the CDR3: TGTGCCAGTATTCCGGACAGCTCTGGAAACACCATATATTTT.

The rearrangement uses TRBV28 and TRBJ1-1, with D tentatively TRBD1 (6 bases). CDR1 is MDHEN, CDR2 SYDVKM, per germline. The V end lost 0 bases, the J end lost 0 bases, and 8 bases lay between the germline ends. This CDR3 is built from 15 residues. This CDR3 is CASSLWGALNTEAFF. CDR3 coding DNA: TGTGCCAGCAGTTTATGGGGGGCTCTGAACACTGAAGCTTTCTTT.

In this sample, this clone turned up once. This chain uses TRBV12-5 with TRBJ2-3; 16 bases fit TRBD2. Germline-derived CDR1 and CDR2 are LGHNT and FRNRAP. V gave up 2 bases and J gave up 6 bases; unmatched junction bases: 11. The CDR3 loop spans 19 amino acids. The CDR3 sequence is CASGLPPGLAGGHPDTQYF. The DNA of the CDR3 is TGTGCTAGTGGTTTGCCTCCGGGACTAGCGGGGGGGCATCCCGATACGCAGTATTTT.

The chain combines TRBV4-1 with TRBJ1-4, with TRBD1 as a possible D gene (5 bases). CDR1 MGHRA and CDR2 YSYEKL come from the germline V gene. The length of the CDR3 is 15 residues. V shed 4 bases and J shed 11 bases, with 20 bases lying between them. CDR3 loop: CASSPGRATRAKLFF. Here the CDR3 DNA reads TGCGCCAGCAGCCCGGGGCGGGCGACGAGGGCGAAACTGTTTTTT.

V gene TRBV7-9 combines with J gene TRBJ2-1; a weak D match, TRBD1 (6 bases). The CDR3 has 14 amino acids. The germline CDR1 and CDR2 sequences are SEHNR and FQNEAQ (reference sequence). Trimming cost V 7 bases and J 3 bases, with 13 bases left between them. This chain's CDR3 is CASKGDNYYNEQFF. The CDR3 nucleotides are TGTGCCAGCAAAGGGGACAACTACTACAATGAGCAGTTCTTC.

V gene TRBV30 combines with J gene TRBJ1-1; 7 nucleotides agree with TRBD1. Germline values: CDR1 GTSNPN, CDR2 SVGIG (reference sequence). CDR3 size: 13 residues. V trimming: 2 bases; J trimming: 3 bases; junction bases outside the gene matches: 3. DNA for the CDR3: TGTGCCTGGAGTCTCGACAGGGACACTGAAGCTTTCTTT. Translating gives CAWSLDRDTEAFF.

The V and J genes are TRBV9 and TRBJ1-3; unclear D gene. The CDR3 spans 15 residues. From germline, CDR1 is SGDLS and CDR2 YYNGEE. Trimming removed 0 bases at V and 4 bases at J, with 11 bases between. In DNA, the CDR3 is TGTGCCAGCAGCGTAGCGACAACTGCGGGAAACACCATATATTTT. This sequence encodes CASSVATTAGNTIYF.

The rearrangement links TRBV5-4 to TRBJ1-4, with unresolved D. The CDR3 length is 13 residues. The V gene's germline CDR1 is SGHNT and CDR2 YYREEE (reference sequence). With 0 bases removed from V and 8 bases from J, the gap between germline ends came to 8 bases. The CDR3 loop is CASSLVEEEKLFF. The CDR3 nucleotides read TGTGCCAGCAGCTTGGTAGAAGAAGAAAAACTGTTTTTT.

The V and J genes are TRBV2 and TRBJ1-2; tentative D call: TRBD1 (5 bases). The V end lost 3 bases, the J end lost 4 bases, and 15 bases lay between the germline ends. The germline V gene encodes CDR1 SNHLY and CDR2 FYNNEI. This CDR3 is 15 amino acids long. The CDR3 loop is CASSERGRAGYGYTF. CDR3 sequence (DNA): TGTGCCAGCAGTGAGAGAGGCAGGGCGGGCTATGGCTACACCTTC. Full variable domain (outside the CDR3, taken from reference TRBV2 and TRBJ1-2): EPEVTQTPSHQVTQMGQEVILRCVPISNHLYFYWYRQILGQKVEFLVSFYNNEISEKSEIFDDQFSVERPDGSNFTLKIRSTKLEDSAMYFCASSERGRAGYGYTFGSGTRLTVV.